This TCR beta chain was identified during a study of T cell clusters in autoimmune cytopenias. Study details: TRB sequencing had a median around 52,000 reads and about 2,500 distinct clonotypes per sample. Study-level findings and limits: Comparing secondary cytopenia with chronic lymphocytic leukemia showed no cluster-lack signature, apparently masked by lymphoma repertoire. TRB repertoire shifts in secondary cytopenia and chronic lymphocytic leukemia mostly reflected lymphoma, not autoimmunity.

The germline gives CDR1 LNHDA, CDR2 SQIVND (reference sequence). The CDR3 is made up of 11 amino acids. TRB rearrangements were amplified by touch-down multiplex PCR with mixed TRB-A/B primers. TCRdb re-called the multiplex PCR reads and shows each CDR3 protein once, DNA omitted. Seen in this sample are approximately 9,400 distinct CDR3 sequences; the ten most common clones hold around a tenth. Turning to this clonotype: Its antigen remains unknown.

TRB amplification used 250 ng of peripheral blood genomic DNA. Material: peripheral blood. This receptor was taken from a human donor with an autoimmune cytopenia or autoimmune hepatitis (not recorded which). The chain has TRBV19 and TRBJ1-1. The CDR3 sequence: CASSVGDKAFF.